This TCR beta chain was captured in a study of control samples from healthy donors and cancer patients. V was clipped by 2 bases and J by 1 base, with 11 bases between them. CDR3 size: 15 residues. Germline values: CDR1 MNHEY, CDR2 SVGAGI. Sequenced by immunoSEQ multiplex PCR; TCRdb stores in-frame clones only, minus some. The table lists more than 150,000 clones, 80% to 95% of them singletons. Material for sequencing was blood. The receptor's source is a woman between 25 and 40 years old in good health. The rearrangement joins TRBV6-5 to TRBJ1-1; the D is unclear. The DNA of the CDR3 is TGTGCCAGCAGTTACCGTCGGGCGTCGAACACTGAAGCTTTCTTT. The encoded protein is CASSYRRASNTEAFF.